This T cell receptor (beta chain) appears in the sequencing data of a study of cytomegalovirus exposure and HLA in healthy donors. Study-wide results and limits: Among the most significant clusters, several appeared linked to common viral pathogens in a later analysis.

A note on this clone: What it binds is not known.

Researchers ran the PCR with 60 Vbeta and 13 Jbeta primers. Clones were read by immunoSEQ multiplex PCR, and TCRdb kept only the in-frame ones, dropping some. This table has around 200,000 clones, 80% to 85% appearing once. This receptor was obtained from a man aged 50-59 years in good health and CMV-seronegative. The sequencing sample was made of PBMCs.

The CDR3 DNA reads as TGCGCCAGCAGCCAAGCCCACACGACAGGGGCCCTTTCAGATACGCAGTATTTT. Translated: CASSQAHTTGALSDTQYF. The chain recombines TRBV4-3 with TRBJ2-3; 8 positions agree with TRBD1. V gave up 1 base and J gave up 4 bases; unmatched junction bases: 13. CDR1 is LGHNA and CDR2 is YSLEER in the germline V gene. The CDR3 extends over 18 amino acids.